Described below is a single T cell receptor beta chain sequence and its context. Antigen specificity is unknown. The CDR3 length is 12 residues. With 5 bases removed from V and 3 bases from J, the gap between germline ends came to 9 bases. Germline CDR1 reads SGHRS; CDR2 reads YFSETQ. The data stem from a study of T cell responses to AZD1222 COVID-19 vaccine. The study, taken as a whole, reports: Vaccine-associated CD4 TCRs spanned spike, dominant at 160-218 and 743-854. Clonal diversity was possibly underestimated; the donors were predominantly white British and more often female.

Produced via immunoSEQ multiplex PCR; TCRdb's table is partial and in-frame only. The sample has about 180,000 clones, roughly 92% seen once. It was second doses at about 4 or about 12 weeks that were pooled. The sequencing used peripheral blood, collected 28 days after the second AZD1222 dose. This sequence was found in an adult who received the AZD1222 COVID-19 vaccine. This chain connects TRBV5-1 to TRBJ2-7, with D perhaps TRBD2 (6 bases). This chain's CDR3 is CASRGSGYEQYF. CDR3 sequence (DNA): TGCGCCAGCAGGGGTAGCGGCTACGAGCAGTACTTC.